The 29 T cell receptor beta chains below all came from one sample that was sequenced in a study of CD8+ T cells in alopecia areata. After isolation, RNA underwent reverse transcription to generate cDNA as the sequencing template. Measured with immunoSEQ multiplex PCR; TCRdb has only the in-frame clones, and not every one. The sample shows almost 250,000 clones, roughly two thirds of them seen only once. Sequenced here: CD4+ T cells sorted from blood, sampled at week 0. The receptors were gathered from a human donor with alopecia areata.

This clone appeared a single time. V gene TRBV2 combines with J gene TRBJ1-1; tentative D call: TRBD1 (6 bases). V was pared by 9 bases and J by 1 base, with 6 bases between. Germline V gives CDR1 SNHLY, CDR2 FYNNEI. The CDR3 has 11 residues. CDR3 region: CARGGNTEAFF. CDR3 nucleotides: TGTGCCAGAGGGGGGAACACTGAAGCTTTCTTT. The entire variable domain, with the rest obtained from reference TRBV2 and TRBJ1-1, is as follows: EPEVTQTPSHQVTQMGQEVILRCVPISNHLYFYWYRQILGQKVEFLVSFYNNEISEKSEIFDDQFSVERPDGSNFTLKIRSTKLEDSAMYFCARGGNTEAFFGQGTRLTVV.

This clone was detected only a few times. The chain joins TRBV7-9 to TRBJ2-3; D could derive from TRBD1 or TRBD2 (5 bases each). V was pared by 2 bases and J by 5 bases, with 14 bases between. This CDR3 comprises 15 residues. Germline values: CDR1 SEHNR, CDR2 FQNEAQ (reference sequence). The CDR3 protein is CASSLRGQEGDTQYF. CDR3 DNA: TGTGCCAGCAGCTTAAGGGGCCAAGAGGGAGATACGCAGTATTTT.

CDR3 bases: TGTGCCAGCAGCTTGGAGCGGGGAGGAGCAGATACGCAGTATTTT. Protein sequence: CASSLERGGADTQYF. V is TRBV5-4 and J is TRBJ2-3; TRBD2 agrees at 7 bases. Trimming cost V 0 bases and J 4 bases; bases outside gene matches: 5. CDR3 length equals 15 residues. Per the germline V gene, CDR1 is SGHNT and CDR2 is YYREEE (reference sequence). The full variable domain, rest sourced from reference TRBV5-4 and TRBJ2-3, is ETGVTQSPTHLIKTRGQQVTLRCSSQSGHNTVSWYQQALGQGPQFIFQYYREEENGRGNFPPRFSGLQFPNYSSELNVNALELDDSALYLCASSLERGGADTQYFGPGTRLTVL.

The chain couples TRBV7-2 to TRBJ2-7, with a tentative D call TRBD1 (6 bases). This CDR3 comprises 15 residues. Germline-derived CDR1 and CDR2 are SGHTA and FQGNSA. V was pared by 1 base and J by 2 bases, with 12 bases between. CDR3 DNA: TGTGCCAGCAGCTTAGGAGGGGGTACCCCCTACGAGCAGTACTTC. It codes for CASSLGGGTPYEQYF.

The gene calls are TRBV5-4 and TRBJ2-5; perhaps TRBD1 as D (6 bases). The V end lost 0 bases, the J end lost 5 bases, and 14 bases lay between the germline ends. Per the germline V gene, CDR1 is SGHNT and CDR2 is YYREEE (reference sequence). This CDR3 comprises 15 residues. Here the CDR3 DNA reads TGTGCCAGCAGCTTGGCTTCAGGGGCACGGGAGACCCAGTACTTC. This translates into CASSLASGARETQYF.

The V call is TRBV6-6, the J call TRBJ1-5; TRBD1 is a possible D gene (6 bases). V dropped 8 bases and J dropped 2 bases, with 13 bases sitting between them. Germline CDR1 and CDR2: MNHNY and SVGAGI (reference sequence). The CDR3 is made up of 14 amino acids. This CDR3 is CASLRGEGNQPQHF. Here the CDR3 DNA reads TGTGCCAGCCTGAGGGGGGAGGGCAATCAGCCCCAGCATTTT.

The CDR3 sequence is CSVEFTDTQYF. CDR3 sequence (DNA): TGCAGCGTCGAATTCACAGATACGCAGTATTTT. The V gene is TRBV29-1, the J gene TRBJ2-3, with D unresolved. The V gene lost 6 bases and the J gene lost 2 bases, with 6 bases spanning the gap. CDR3 length: 11 residues. Germline V gene sequence: CDR1 SQVTM, CDR2 ANQGSEA.

CDR3 amino acids: CASSEGTHRGTGELFF. The CDR3 DNA reads TGTGCCAGCAGCGAGGGGACACACCGCGGGACCGGGGAGCTGTTTTTT. V usage is TRBV9 and J usage is TRBJ2-2; the D gene is possibly TRBD1 (6 bases). The CDR3 has 16 amino acids. Germline V gives CDR1 SGDLS, CDR2 YYNGEE. V was clipped by 3 bases and J by 5 bases, with 17 bases between them.

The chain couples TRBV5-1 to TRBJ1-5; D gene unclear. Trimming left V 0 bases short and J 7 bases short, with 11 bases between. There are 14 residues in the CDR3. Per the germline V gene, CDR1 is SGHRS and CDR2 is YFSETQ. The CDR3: CASSLEGGKQPQHF. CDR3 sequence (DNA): TGCGCCAGCAGCTTGGAGGGAGGAAAGCAGCCCCAGCATTTT.

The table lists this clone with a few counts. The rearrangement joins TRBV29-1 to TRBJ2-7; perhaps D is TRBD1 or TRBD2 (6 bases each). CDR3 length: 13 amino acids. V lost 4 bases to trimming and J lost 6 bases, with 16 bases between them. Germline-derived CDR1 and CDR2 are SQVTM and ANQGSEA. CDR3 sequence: CSVVLTGGGEQYF. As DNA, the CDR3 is TGCAGCGTTGTACTCACCGGGGGCGGCGAGCAGTACTTC.

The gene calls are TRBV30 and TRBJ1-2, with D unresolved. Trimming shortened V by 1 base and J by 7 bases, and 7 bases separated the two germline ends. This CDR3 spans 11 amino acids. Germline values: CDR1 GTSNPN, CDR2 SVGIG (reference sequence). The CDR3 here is CAWSAFRGYTF. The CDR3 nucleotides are TGTGCCTGGAGTGCTTTTCGTGGCTACACCTTC.

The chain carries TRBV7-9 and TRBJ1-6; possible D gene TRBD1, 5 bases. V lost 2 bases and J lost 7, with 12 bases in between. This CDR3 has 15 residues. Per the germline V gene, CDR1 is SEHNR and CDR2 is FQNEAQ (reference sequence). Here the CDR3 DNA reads TGTGCCAGCAGCTTACAGGGTCCGGGGAATTCACCCCTCCACTTT. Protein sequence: CASSLQGPGNSPLHF.

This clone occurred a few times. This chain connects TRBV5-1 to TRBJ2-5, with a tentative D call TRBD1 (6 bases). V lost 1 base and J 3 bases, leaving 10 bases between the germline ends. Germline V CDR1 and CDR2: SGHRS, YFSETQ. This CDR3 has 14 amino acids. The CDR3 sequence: CASSLLGAEETQYF. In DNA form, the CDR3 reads TGCGCCAGCAGCTTGTTGGGGGCTGAAGAGACCCAGTACTTC.

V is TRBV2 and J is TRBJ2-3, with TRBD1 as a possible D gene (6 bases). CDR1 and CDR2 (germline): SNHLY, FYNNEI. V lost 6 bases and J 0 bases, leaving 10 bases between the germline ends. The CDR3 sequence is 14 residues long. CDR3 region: CASSRDISTDTQYF. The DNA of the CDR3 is TGTGCCAGCAGCCGGGACATTAGCACAGATACGCAGTATTTT. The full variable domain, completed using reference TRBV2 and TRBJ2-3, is EPEVTQTPSHQVTQMGQEVILRCVPISNHLYFYWYRQILGQKVEFLVSFYNNEISEKSEIFDDQFSVERPDGSNFTLKIRSTKLEDSAMYFCASSRDISTDTQYFGPGTRLTVL.

The CDR3 region is CASSVGTGRQPQHF. CDR3 nucleotide sequence: TGTGCCAGCAGCGTAGGGACAGGGCGCCAGCCCCAGCATTTT. The chain combines TRBV9 with TRBJ1-5, with 8 bases fitting TRBD1. CDR3 length equals 14 residues. Germline CDR1 SGDLS, CDR2 YYNGEE. V lost 0 bases and J lost 7; bases outside the gene matches: 3. The full variable domain, completed using reference TRBV9 and TRBJ1-5, is DSGVTQTPKHLITATGQRVTLRCSPRSGDLSVYWYQQSLDQGLQFLIQYYNGEERAKGNILERFSAQQFPDLHSELNLSSLELGDSALYFCASSVGTGRQPQHFGDGTRLSIL.

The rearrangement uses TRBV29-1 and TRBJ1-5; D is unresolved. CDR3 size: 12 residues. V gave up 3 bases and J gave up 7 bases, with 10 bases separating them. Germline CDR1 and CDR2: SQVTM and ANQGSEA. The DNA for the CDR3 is TGCAGCGTTGAGTCGGGGAACCAGCCCCAGCATTTT. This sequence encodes CSVESGNQPQHF. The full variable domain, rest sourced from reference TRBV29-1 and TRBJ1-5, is SAVISQKPSRDICQRGTSLTIQCQVDSQVTMMFWYRQQPGQSLTLIATANQGSEATYESGFVIDKFPISRPNLTFSTLTVSNMSPEDSSIYLCSVESGNQPQHFGDGTRLSIL.

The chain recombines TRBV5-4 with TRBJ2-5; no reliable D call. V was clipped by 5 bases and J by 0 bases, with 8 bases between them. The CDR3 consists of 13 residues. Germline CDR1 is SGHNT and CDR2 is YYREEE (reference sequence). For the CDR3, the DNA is TGTGCCAGCAGAAACCCCTACCAAGAGACCCAGTACTTC. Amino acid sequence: CASRNPYQETQYF.

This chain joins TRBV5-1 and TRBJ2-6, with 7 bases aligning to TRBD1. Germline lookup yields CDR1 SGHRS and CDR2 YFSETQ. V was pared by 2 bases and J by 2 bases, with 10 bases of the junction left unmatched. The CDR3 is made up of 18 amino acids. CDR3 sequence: CASSFSSDRATGANVLTF. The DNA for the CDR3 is TGCGCCAGCAGCTTTTCTTCCGACAGGGCGACTGGGGCCAACGTCCTGACTTTC.

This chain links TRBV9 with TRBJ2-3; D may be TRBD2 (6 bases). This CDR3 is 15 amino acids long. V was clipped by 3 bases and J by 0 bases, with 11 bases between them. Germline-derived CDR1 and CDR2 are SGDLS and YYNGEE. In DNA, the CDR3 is TGTGCCAGCAGCGCTTCGGAGGGTAGCACAGATACGCAGTATTTT. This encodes CASSASEGSTDTQYF.

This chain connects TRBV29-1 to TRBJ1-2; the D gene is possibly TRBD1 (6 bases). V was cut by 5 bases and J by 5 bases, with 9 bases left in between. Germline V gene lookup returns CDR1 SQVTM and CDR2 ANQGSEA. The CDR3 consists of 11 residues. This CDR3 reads CSVITGYGYTF. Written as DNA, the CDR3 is TGCAGCGTTATTACAGGGTATGGCTACACCTTC.

The DNA of the CDR3 is TGTGCCAGCAGTGACAGGCCCTATGGCTACACCTTC. Its translation: CASSDRPYGYTF. The rearrangement links TRBV6-1 to TRBJ1-2; D remains ambiguous. Trimming removed 3 bases at V and 4 bases at J, with 6 bases between. This CDR3 spans 12 amino acids. Germline V lookup: CDR1 MNHNS, CDR2 SASEGT.

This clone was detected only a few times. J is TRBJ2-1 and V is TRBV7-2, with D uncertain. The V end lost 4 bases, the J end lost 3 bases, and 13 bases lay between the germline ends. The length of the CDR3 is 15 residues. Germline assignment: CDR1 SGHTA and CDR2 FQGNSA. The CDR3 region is CASSSRATFYNEQFF. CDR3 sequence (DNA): TGTGCCAGCAGCTCGCGAGCTACCTTCTACAATGAGCAGTTCTTC.

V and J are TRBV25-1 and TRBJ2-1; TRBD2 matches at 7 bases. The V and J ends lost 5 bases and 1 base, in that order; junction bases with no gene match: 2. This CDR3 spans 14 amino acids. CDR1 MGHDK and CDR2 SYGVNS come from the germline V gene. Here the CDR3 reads CASSWGGSYNEQFF. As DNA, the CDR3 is TGTGCCAGCAGTTGGGGGGGGTCCTACAATGAGCAGTTCTTC.

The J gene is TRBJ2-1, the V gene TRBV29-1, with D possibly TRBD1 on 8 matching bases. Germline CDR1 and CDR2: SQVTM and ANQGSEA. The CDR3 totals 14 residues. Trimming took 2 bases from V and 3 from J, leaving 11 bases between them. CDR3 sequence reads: CSVEHRGGYNEQFF. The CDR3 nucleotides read TGCAGCGTTGAACACAGGGGGGGCTACAATGAGCAGTTCTTC.

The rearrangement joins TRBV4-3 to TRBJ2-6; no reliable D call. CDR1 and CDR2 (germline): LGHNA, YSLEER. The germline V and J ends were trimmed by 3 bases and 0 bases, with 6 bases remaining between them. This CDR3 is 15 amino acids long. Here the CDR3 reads CASSHGDSGANVLTF. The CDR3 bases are TGCGCCAGCAGCCATGGAGACTCTGGGGCCAACGTCCTGACTTTC.

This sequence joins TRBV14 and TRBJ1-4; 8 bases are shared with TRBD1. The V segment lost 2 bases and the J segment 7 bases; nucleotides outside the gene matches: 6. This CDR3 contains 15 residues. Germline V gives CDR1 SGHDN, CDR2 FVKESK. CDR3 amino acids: CASSQTRTGIEKLFF. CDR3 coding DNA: TGTGCCAGCAGCCAAACGAGGACAGGGATTGAAAAACTGTTTTTT.

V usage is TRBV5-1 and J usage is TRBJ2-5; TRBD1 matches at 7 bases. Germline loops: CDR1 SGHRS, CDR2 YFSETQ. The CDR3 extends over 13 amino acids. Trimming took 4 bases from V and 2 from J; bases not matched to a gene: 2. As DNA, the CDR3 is TGCGCCAGCAGCATACAGGGGCAAGAGACCCAGTACTTC. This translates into CASSIQGQETQYF.

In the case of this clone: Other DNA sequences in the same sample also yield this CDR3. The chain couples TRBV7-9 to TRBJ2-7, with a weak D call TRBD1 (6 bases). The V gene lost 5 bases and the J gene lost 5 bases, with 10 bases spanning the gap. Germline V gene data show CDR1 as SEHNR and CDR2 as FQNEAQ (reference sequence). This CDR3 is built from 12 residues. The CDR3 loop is CASSLQGNEQYF. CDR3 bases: TGTGCCAGCAGCCTACAGGGAAACGAGCAGTACTTC.

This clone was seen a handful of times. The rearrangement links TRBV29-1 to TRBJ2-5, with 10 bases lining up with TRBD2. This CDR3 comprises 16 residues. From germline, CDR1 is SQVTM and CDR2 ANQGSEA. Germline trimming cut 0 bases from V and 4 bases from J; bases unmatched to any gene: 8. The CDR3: CSVEDPSGGAGETQYF. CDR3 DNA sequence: TGCAGCGTTGAAGATCCCAGCGGGGGGGCCGGAGAGACCCAGTACTTC. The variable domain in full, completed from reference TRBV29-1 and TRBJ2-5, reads SAVISQKPSRDICQRGTSLTIQCQVDSQVTMMFWYRQQPGQSLTLIATANQGSEATYESGFVIDKFPISRPNLTFSTLTVSNMSPEDSSIYLCSVEDPSGGAGETQYFGPGTRLLVL.